This TCR beta chain is from a study of Graves' ophthalmopathy and Graves' hyperthyroidism. To note about this clonotype: Its antigen is unidentified.

Scientists amplified the TCR beta CDR3 regions from RNA transcripts. The authors performed first-round RT-PCR with HTBI primers and then a second-round multiplex PCR. Using its own MiXCR run on the multiplex PCR reads, TCRdb lists one record per CDR3 protein. The repertoire holds 400,000 to 500,000 distinct CDR3 sequences, with under 25% as singletons. There are 13 residues in the CDR3. Per the germline V gene, CDR1 is GTSNPN and CDR2 is SVGIG (reference sequence). With 3 bases clipped from V and 5 bases from J, the junction kept 6 bases outside the gene matches. Whole-study results and caveats: Most clonotypes expanded in thyroid above 0.001 frequency were present in blood too. Stable hyperthyroidism and ophthalmopathy were told apart by a 13-signature model, which achieved 85% to 90% sensitivity and roughly 76% specificity.

This sequence was found in a woman aged 18 to 35 with stable Graves' hyperthyroidism. The chain uses TRBV30 and TRBJ2-5; 7 nucleotides match TRBD2. Sequenced input: peripheral blood. The CDR3 is CAWRPGGRETQYF. The CDR3 DNA follows: TGTGCCTGGAGGCCGGGGGGTCGGGAGACCCAGTACTTC.